These T cell receptor beta chains were read from a single sample in a study of blood T cell repertoires in COVID-19. Some clones are missing from TCRdb's copy, which holds only in-frame ones; the method was immunoSEQ multiplex PCR. The repertoire has almost 350,000 clones, approximately 89% of them found once; the top ten carry under 5%. The sequenced material came from peripheral blood. The receptor source for this set is an older woman with COVID-19, enrolled during active disease. The CDR3 runs from the conserved cysteine through the conserved F or W. The D gene is left open where the match is weak. Not every row has a clone size; where given, it reads once, few, many or a size class.

J	V	D	size	DNA	CDR3
TRBJ1-4	TRBV6-5	.	.	TGTGCCAGCAGAGAGAGGGTGGGTGAAAAACTGTTTTTT	CASRERVGEKLFF
TRBJ1-5	TRBV12-3/TRBV12-4	.	.	TGTGCCAGCAGTTTAGCGGAGCAGCCCCAGCATTTT	CASSLAEQPQHF
TRBJ2-1	TRBV6-5	TRBD1	.	TGTGCCAGCAGATCCGGGACAGGGATATACAATGAGCAGTTCTTC	CASRSGTGIYNEQFF
TRBJ1-5	TRBV12-3/TRBV12-4	TRBD1	.	TGTGCCAGCAGTCCCTGGACAGGGAGGCCCCAGCATTTT	CASSPWTGRPQHF
TRBJ1-1	TRBV30	TRBD1	once	TGTGCCTGGAGTCAAGGGTCGGACAGGGGGAACACTGAAGCTTTCTTT	CAWSQGSDRGNTEAFF
TRBJ2-3	TRBV25-1	.	.	TGTGCCAGCAGTGTCGGAGCCCCAGATACGCAGTATTTT	CASSVGAPDTQYF
TRBJ1-1	TRBV2	TRBD1	.	TGTGCCAGCAGTGTAGGACAGGCCGATGTGAGCGAAGCTTTCTTT	CASSVGQADVSEAFF
TRBJ1-3	TRBV9	.	.	TGTGCCAGCAGCGTAGAGCAAACAGGTTACTCTGGAAACACCATATATTTT	CASSVEQTGYSGNTIYF
TRBJ2-1	TRBV27	TRBD2	.	TGTGCCAGCGCCCCCTTCGGCGGGGGAACTTACAATGAGCAGTTCTTC	CASAPFGGGTYNEQFF
TRBJ1-3	TRBV7-9	.	.	TGTGCCAGCGACAGCGTCTACTCTGGAAACACCATATATTTT	CASDSVYSGNTIYF
TRBJ1-1	TRBV12-5	.	.	TGTGCTAGTGGCACACCCGCGGGGGGGTGGAACACTGAAGCTTTCTTT	CASGTPAGGWNTEAFF
TRBJ1-6	TRBV3-1/TRBV3-2	TRBD1	.	TGTGCCAGCAGCCTAGGACAGGGACGATCACCCCTCCACTTT	CASSLGQGRSPLHF
TRBJ1-5	TRBV2	TRBD1	.	TGTGCCAGCAGGTTTACAGGGGATTATCAGCCCCAGCATTTT	CASRFTGDYQPQHF
TRBJ1-1	TRBV27	.	.	TGTGCCAGCAGTTTGGACAGGAACACTGAAGCTTTCTTT	CASSLDRNTEAFF
TRBJ2-1	TRBV19	.	.	TGTGCCAGCACCGACTATTACAATGAGCAGTTCTTC	CASTDYYNEQFF
TRBJ2-1	TRBV5-1	TRBD1	once	TGCGCCAGCAGCTCCTTACAGGGGGCGATGTGGGATGAGCAGTTCTTC	CASSSLQGAMWDEQFF